The entry below gives a single T cell receptor (beta chain) sequence along with its context. The CDR3 sequence is 14 residues long. Germline-derived CDR1 and CDR2 are MNHEY and SMNVEV (reference sequence). Trimming cost V 6 bases and J 5 bases; bases outside gene matches: 8. The sample is drawn from a study of blood T cell repertoires in COVID-19. Study-wide context: Samples representing acute and convalescent COVID-19 were sourced from the United States, Italy and Spain.

Per the original data handling: Estimates of nucleated cell counts were drawn from the amplification of reference gene primers. Repertoires were generated with immunoSEQ multiplex PCR, while TCRdb's copy carries only in-frame clones and drops some. The V and J calls and clone size were taken over from that table, and D and trimming were inferred from the DNA. The sample comprises over 12,000 clones, roughly 86% of which are singletons, and about 18% rests with the top ten. V gene TRBV27 combines with J gene TRBJ2-7; the match to TRBD2 covers 9 bases. The TCR was taken from a human donor in a cohort sampled during active COVID-19. Sequenced input: peripheral blood. For the CDR3, the DNA is TGTGCCAGCAGCTTAGCGGGGGAGTCTCACGAGCAGTACTTC. Protein sequence: CASSLAGESHEQYF.